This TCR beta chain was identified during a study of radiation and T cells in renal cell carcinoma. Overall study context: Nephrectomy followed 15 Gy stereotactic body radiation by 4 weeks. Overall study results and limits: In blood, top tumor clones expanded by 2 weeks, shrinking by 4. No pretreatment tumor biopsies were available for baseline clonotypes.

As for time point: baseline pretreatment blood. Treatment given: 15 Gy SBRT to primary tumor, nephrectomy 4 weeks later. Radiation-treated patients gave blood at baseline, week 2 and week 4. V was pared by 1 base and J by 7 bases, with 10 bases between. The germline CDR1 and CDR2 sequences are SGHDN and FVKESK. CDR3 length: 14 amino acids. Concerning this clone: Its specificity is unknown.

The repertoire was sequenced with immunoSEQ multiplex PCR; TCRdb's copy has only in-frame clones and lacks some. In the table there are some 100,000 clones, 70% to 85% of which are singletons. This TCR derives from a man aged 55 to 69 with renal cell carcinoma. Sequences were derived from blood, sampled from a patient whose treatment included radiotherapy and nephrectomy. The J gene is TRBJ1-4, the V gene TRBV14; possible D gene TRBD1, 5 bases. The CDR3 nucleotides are TGTGCCAGCAGCCAAGGGGGCGCCGGTGAAAAACTGTTTTTT. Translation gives CASSQGGAGEKLFF.